This T cell receptor beta chain was identified during a study of blood T cells in healthy people across ages. This CDR3 has 14 residues. Germline V gene data show CDR1 as SQVTM and CDR2 as ANQGSEA. V shed 6 bases and J 9 bases; nucleotides not matched to a gene: 13. Next came a second PCR, run for roughly 6 to 11 cycles, which used a sample-barcoded 5' primer along with a J-beta primer mix. One entry per CDR3 protein, called by TCRdb with MiXCR from the 5' RACE reads. The table has more than 900,000 distinct CDR3 sequences, 20% to 25% seen once. These data also featured in a second study, about T cells of mothers and their children. That study reports: Overlap measured in related mother-child pairs was slightly, non-significantly higher than in unrelated pairs.

The gene calls are TRBV29-1 and TRBJ2-1; 8 bases line up with TRBD1. The specimen sequenced was blood. This TCR came from a girl aged 2 to 10 in good health. The DNA of the CDR3 is TGCAGCGTCCAAACCCCGGGACAGGCGGGTGAGCAGTTCTTC. It translates to CSVQTPGQAGEQFF.